A single sample is the source of the 9 T cell receptor beta chains below, sequenced in a study of T cell clones after liver transplantation. Using immunoSEQ multiplex PCR, the repertoire was profiled, and TCRdb retains in-frame clones only, with some absent. The sample holds roughly 55,000 clones, approximately 71% seen once. Sample: CD4+ T cells from blood, taken approximately 52 months after liver transplant. All receptors come from a human patient who received a liver transplant. T cells may partly derive from the graft donor.

The chain employs TRBV10-3 and TRBJ2-2; 7 bases match TRBD1. This CDR3 comprises 17 residues. V lost 6 bases, J lost 4 bases, and 14 bases stayed unmatched. In germline, CDR1 is ENHRY, CDR2 SYGVKD. The CDR3 is CAISPEPTGASTGELFF. For the CDR3, the DNA is TGTGCCATCAGCCCAGAACCTACAGGGGCGAGCACCGGGGAGCTGTTTTTT.

The V gene is TRBV10-3, the J gene TRBJ2-3; D ambiguous. Deletions cut 3 bases from V and 4 bases from J, with 8 bases between. The CDR3 consists of 13 residues. Germline-derived CDR1 and CDR2 are ENHRY and SYGVKD. The chain's CDR3 is CAISDGFSDTQYF. CDR3 coding DNA: TGTGCCATCAGTGATGGCTTTTCAGATACGCAGTATTTT.

The chain carries TRBV21-1 and TRBJ2-1; the table calls TRBD1, which could not be checked here. TRBV21-1 is termed a pseudogene. This CDR3 is built from 16 residues. The CDR3 is CASTQRGDSTYNEQFF. As DNA, the CDR3 is TGTGCCAGCACCCAAAGAGGGGACAGCACCTACAATGAGCAGTTCTTC.

This CDR3 reads CASSLLNRGPYGYTF. The DNA of the CDR3 is TGTGCCAGCAGCTTACTCAACAGGGGTCCTTATGGCTACACCTTC. The chain uses TRBV11-2 and TRBJ1-2, with 7 bases identical to TRBD1. The germline V gene has CDR1 SGHAT and CDR2 FQNNGV. The CDR3 has 15 amino acids. V lost 2 bases and J lost 5; bases outside the gene matches: 8.

The chain couples TRBV18 to TRBJ1-2; 7 positions agree with TRBD1. Germline V lookup: CDR1 KGHSH, CDR2 LQKENI. The CDR3 consists of 15 residues. V was clipped by 4 bases and J by 0 bases; unmatched bases: 5. CDR3 DNA: TGTGCCAGCTCACGTGGGGACAGAGCTAACTATGGCTACACCTTC. This encodes CASSRGDRANYGYTF.

The rearrangement uses TRBV9 and TRBJ2-2; no reliable D call. Deletions cut 1 base from V and 4 bases from J, with 17 bases between. Germline V lookup: CDR1 SGDLS, CDR2 YYNGEE. The CDR3 sequence is 17 residues long. CDR3 nucleotides: TGTGCCAGCAGCGTATTGTCTGCGCGGCAGGCCACCGGGGAGCTGTTTTTT. Its protein is CASSVLSARQATGELFF.

The gene calls are TRBV28 and TRBJ1-2, with 10 nucleotides matching TRBD1. This CDR3 spans 15 amino acids. V dropped 6 bases and J dropped 5; count of bases not matched to a gene: 9. Per germline, CDR1 MDHEN and CDR2 SYDVKM. In DNA, the CDR3 is TGTGCCAGCAGCGAAGGGACAGGGGTTGGGTATGGCTACACCTTC. This translates into CASSEGTGVGYGYTF.

The CDR3, as DNA: TGTGCCAGCAGCCTCCTAGGTGGGAGCACAGATACGCAGTATTTT. Its protein is CASSLLGGSTDTQYF. The V call is TRBV7-2, the J call TRBJ2-3; D is undetermined. Trimming left V 5 bases short and J 0 bases short, with 12 bases between. Germline CDR1 SGHTA, CDR2 FQGNSA. The CDR3 extends over 15 amino acids.

This chain joins TRBV7-8 and TRBJ1-5; 8 bases are shared with TRBD1. The V and J ends lost 7 bases and 3 bases, in that order; junction bases with no gene match: 14. Germline V gives CDR1 SGHVS, CDR2 FQNEAQ. The CDR3 sequence is 17 residues long. CDR3 loop: CASTPRMWGQDNQPQHF. DNA of the CDR3: TGTGCCAGCACCCCTAGAATGTGGGGACAGGACAATCAGCCCCAGCATTTT.